This TCR beta chain originates from a study of technical replicates of blood from several donors listed by TCRdb under 2017. The CDR3 measures 17 amino acids from cysteine to phenylalanine. This entry keeps only the CDR3 DNA: 51 bases, framed from base 1. The germline V gene specifies MNHNS as CDR1 and SASEGT as CDR2. V is reduced by 0 bases and J by 6 bases, leaving a spacing of 21 bases between them. The library was built by means of the immunoSEQ multiplex PCR assay. In TCRdb, the immuneACCESS table is reduced to in-frame sequences with V and J assigned. These tables do not hold every clone; where another copy was compared, an unresolved V gene accounts for under half, and the others remain unexplained. Here the sample has approximately 76,000 clones; 97% occur a single time. Clones ranked in the top ten supply more than 0.15% of the sample. In the case of this clone: It has no known antigen specificity. Per-nucleotide qualities are absent, and no much larger clonotype sits a single base away.

Sequenced input: T cells isolated from PBMCs. This clonotype was obtained from a human donor in good health. This receptor chain uses TRBV6-1 and TRBJ2-7, with a weak D call of TRBD1 (6 bases match). The nucleotide sequence is TGTGCCAGCAGTGAAGCGCTGTTGGCAGGGGTATCAGGCGAGCAGTACTTC. Protein translation: CASSEALLAGVSGEQYF.